This T cell receptor (beta chain) was observed in a study of T-cell reconstitution after alpha-beta-depleted transplantation in children. This clonotype was detected many times. Its antigen is as yet unknown. The CDR3 consists of 13 residues. V lost 8 bases and J lost 2, with 12 bases in between. Unique molecular identifiers featured in how the TCRbeta library was prepared. TCRdb reanalysed the PCR reads using MiXCR and keeps one entry per CDR3 protein. The table lists 130,000 to 150,000 distinct CDR3 sequences, about 8.8% of them singletons. Study outcomes and limitations: The study reportedly traced alpha-beta T cells about two months after transplant to several hundred expanded graft clones. Once a year had passed after transplant, T-cell counts and diversity came mostly from newly produced T cells.

This receptor was obtained from a female patient aged 2-9 years who had a stem cell transplant for congenital amegakaryocytic thrombocytopenia, so the T cells may come from the graft donor. Here the sequenced sample was PBMCs, mostly from graft donor cells, taken 180 days after TCRalphabeta/CD19-depleted stem cell transplant. This chain connects TRBV12-3 or TRBV12-4 to TRBJ1-2; no definite D call. For the CDR3, the DNA is TGTGCCAGCTCGGCGGGCCCCAACTATGGCTACACCTTC. Protein sequence: CASSAGPNYGYTF.